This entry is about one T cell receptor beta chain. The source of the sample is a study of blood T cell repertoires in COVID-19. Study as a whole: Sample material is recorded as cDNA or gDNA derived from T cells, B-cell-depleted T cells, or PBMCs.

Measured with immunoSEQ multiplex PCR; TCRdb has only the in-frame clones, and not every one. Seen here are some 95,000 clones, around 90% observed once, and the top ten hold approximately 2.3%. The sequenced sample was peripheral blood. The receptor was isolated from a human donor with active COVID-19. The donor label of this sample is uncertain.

CDR3 region: CSVQGPAYGYTF. CDR3 DNA: TGCAGCGTTCAGGGGCCAGCTTATGGCTACACCTTC. The V gene is TRBV29-1, the J gene TRBJ1-2; perhaps TRBD1 as D (6 bases). The germline V and J ends were trimmed by 5 bases and 5 bases, with 12 bases remaining between them. The CDR3 has 12 amino acids. The germline gives CDR1 SQVTM, CDR2 ANQGSEA.